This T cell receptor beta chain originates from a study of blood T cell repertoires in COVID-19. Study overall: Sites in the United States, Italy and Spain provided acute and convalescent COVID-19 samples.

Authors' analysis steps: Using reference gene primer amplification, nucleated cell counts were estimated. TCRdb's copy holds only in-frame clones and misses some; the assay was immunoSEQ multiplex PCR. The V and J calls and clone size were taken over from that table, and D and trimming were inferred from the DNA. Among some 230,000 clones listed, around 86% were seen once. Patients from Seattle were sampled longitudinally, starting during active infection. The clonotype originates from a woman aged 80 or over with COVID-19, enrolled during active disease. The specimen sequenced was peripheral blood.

This CDR3 reads CASRPTSGIYNEQFF. The DNA of the CDR3 is TGTGCCAGCAGGCCCACTAGCGGGATTTACAATGAGCAGTTCTTC. The chain joins TRBV6-5 to TRBJ2-1; 10 nucleotides line up with TRBD2. The CDR3 loop spans 15 amino acids. Germline assignment: CDR1 MNHEY and CDR2 SVGAGI. The ends lost 6 bases at V and 4 bases at J; junction bases unmatched: 6.